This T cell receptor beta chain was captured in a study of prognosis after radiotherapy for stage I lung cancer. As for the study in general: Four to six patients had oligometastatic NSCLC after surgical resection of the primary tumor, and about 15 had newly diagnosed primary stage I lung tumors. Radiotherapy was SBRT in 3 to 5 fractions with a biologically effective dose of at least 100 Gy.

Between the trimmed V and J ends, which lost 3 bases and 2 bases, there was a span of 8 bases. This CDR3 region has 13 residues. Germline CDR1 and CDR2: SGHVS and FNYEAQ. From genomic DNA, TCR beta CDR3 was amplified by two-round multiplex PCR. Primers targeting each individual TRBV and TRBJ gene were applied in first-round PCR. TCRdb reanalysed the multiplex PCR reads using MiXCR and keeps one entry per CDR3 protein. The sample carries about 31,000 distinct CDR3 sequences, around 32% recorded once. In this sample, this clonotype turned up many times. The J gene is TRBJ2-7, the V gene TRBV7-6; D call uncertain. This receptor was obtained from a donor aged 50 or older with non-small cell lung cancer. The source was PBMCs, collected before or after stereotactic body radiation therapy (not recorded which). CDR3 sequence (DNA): TGTGCCAGCAGCTTTAACCCCACCTACGAGCAGTACTTC. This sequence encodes CASSFNPTYEQYF.